This entry lists 22 T cell receptor beta chains sequenced from one sample in a study of graft-versus-host responses after intestinal transplantation. Antigens for these TCRs are unknown. Method: immunoSEQ multiplex PCR; TCRdb's copy keeps in-frame clones and lacks some. The sample holds roughly 110,000 clones, 90% to 95% seen once. Here the sequenced sample was unstimulated CD8+ T cells sorted from spleen or lymph node cells, taken before transplant. The receptors were gathered from a human donor who was the organ donor for an intestinal transplant.

The V and J genes are TRBV19 and TRBJ2-3; D gene uncertain. The germline V gene has CDR1 LNHDA and CDR2 SQIVND (reference sequence). The CDR3 is 17 residues long. V lost 1 base and J lost 1, with 15 bases in between. CDR3 DNA sequence: TGTGCCAGTAGTATAGGCGTCCTGCCGGCGGGCACAGATACGCAGTATTTT. This translates into CASSIGVLPAGTDTQYF. The full variable domain, rest sourced from reference TRBV19 and TRBJ2-3, is DGGITQSPKYLFRKEGQNVTLSCEQNLNHDAMYWYRQDPGQGLRLIYYSQIVNDFQKGDIAEGYSVSREKKESFPLTVTSAQKNPTAFYLCASSIGVLPAGTDTQYFGPGTRLTVL.

The J gene is TRBJ1-5, the V gene TRBV25-1; D uncertain. This CDR3 contains 18 residues. The V end was cut by 4 bases, the J end by 0 bases, with 19 bases between. Germline CDR1 is MGHDK and CDR2 is SYGVNS. CDR3 loop: CASSGKEPGEYSNQPQHF. CDR3 sequence (DNA): TGTGCCAGCAGTGGGAAAGAGCCTGGGGAATATAGCAATCAGCCCCAGCATTTT. The entire variable domain, with the rest obtained from reference TRBV25-1 and TRBJ1-5, is as follows: EADIYQTPRYLVIGTGKKITLECSQTMGHDKMYWYQQDPGMELHLIHYSYGVNSTEKGDLSSESTVSRIRTEHFPLTLESARPSHTSQYLCASSGKEPGEYSNQPQHFGDGTRLSIL.

J is TRBJ2-7 and V is TRBV28; TRBD2 aligns across 12 bases. The germline gives CDR1 MDHEN, CDR2 SYDVKM. V lost 6 bases, J lost 7 bases, and 7 bases stayed unmatched. This CDR3 is 14 amino acids long. The CDR3 region is CASRRLAGAGEQYF. The CDR3 DNA reads as TGTGCCAGCAGAAGACTAGCGGGAGCGGGGGAGCAGTACTTC.

Concerning this clone: A junction end diverges from the germline sequence, so it may reflect a read error. The rearrangement links TRBV9 to TRBJ2-1, with D uncertain. The CDR3 totals 15 residues. Germline CDR1 and CDR2: SGDLS and YYNGEE. CDR3 nucleotides: TGTGCCGGCAGCGTAGAGAGGAGCTCCTACAATGAGCAGTTCTTC. The encoded protein is CAGSVERSSYNEQFF.

The gene calls are TRBV7-2 and TRBJ2-1, with TRBD2 matching 8 bases. The CDR3 is made up of 16 amino acids. Trimming removed 1 base from V and 5 bases from J; junction bases left unmatched: 7. Germline CDR1 reads SGHTA; CDR2 reads FQGNSA. The CDR3: CASSLVREGRHNEQFF. The CDR3 nucleotides read TGTGCCAGCAGCTTAGTTCGGGAGGGCCGCCACAATGAGCAGTTCTTC.

The CDR3: CASSSTGRQETQYF. The CDR3 DNA is TGTGCCAGCAGTTCCACAGGGCGCCAAGAGACCCAGTACTTC. This chain joins TRBV6-1 and TRBJ2-5, with a weak D call TRBD1 (6 bases). The CDR3 runs 14 residues. Trimming cost V 5 bases and J 1 base, with 11 bases left between them. The germline gives CDR1 MNHNS, CDR2 SASEGT.

The chain combines TRBV11-2 with TRBJ2-1; D is tentatively TRBD1 or TRBD2 (5 bases each). Germline CDR1 reads SGHAT; CDR2 reads FQNNGV. The CDR3 consists of 16 residues. V lost 1 base and J 6 bases, leaving 16 bases between the germline ends. The CDR3 DNA is TGTGCCAGCAGCTTAGTCCAGGGACGGTCGGGCAATGAGCAGTTCTTC. It encodes CASSLVQGRSGNEQFF. The complete variable domain, with remaining parts taken from reference TRBV11-2 and TRBJ2-1, reads EAGVAQSPRYKIIEKRQSVAFWCNPISGHATLYWYQQILGQGPKLLIQFQNNGVVDDSQLPKDRFSAERLKGVDSTLKIQPAKLEDSAVYLCASSLVQGRSGNEQFFGPGTRLTVL.

The J gene is TRBJ2-5, the V gene TRBV28; 7 bases are shared with TRBD1. With 6 bases clipped from V and 5 bases from J, the junction kept 18 bases outside the gene matches. The CDR3 has 17 amino acids. From germline, CDR1 is MDHEN and CDR2 SYDVKM. The CDR3 DNA follows: TGTGCCAGCAGACCTCTTGGACAGGCATTCGGTGAGGAGACCCAGTACTTC. As protein: CASRPLGQAFGEETQYF.

J is TRBJ2-7 and V is TRBV2; D is uncertain. The CDR3 runs to 12 residues. The V and J ends lost 2 bases and 3 bases respectively, with 5 bases between them. From germline, CDR1 is SNHLY and CDR2 FYNNEI. This CDR3 is CASSETVYEQYF. The DNA for the CDR3 is TGTGCCAGCAGTGAAACGGTCTACGAGCAGTACTTC.

The genes are TRBV6-1 and TRBJ1-2, with 9 bases that match TRBD1. The CDR3 consists of 16 residues. V dropped 0 bases and J dropped 4; count of bases not matched to a gene: 6. In germline, CDR1 is MNHNS, CDR2 SASEGT. CDR3 sequence: CASSEAYMTGGYGYTF. CDR3 DNA: TGTGCCAGCAGTGAAGCTTATATGACAGGGGGCTATGGCTACACCTTC.

The gene calls are TRBV4-2 and TRBJ2-1; D remains ambiguous. V was trimmed by 8 bases and J by 7 bases, leaving 9 bases between them. From germline, CDR1 is LGHNA and CDR2 YNFKEQ. The CDR3 is 11 amino acids. The CDR3 sequence: CASGRSNEQFF. For the CDR3, the DNA is TGTGCCAGCGGCAGGAGTAATGAGCAGTTCTTC.

This chain uses TRBV9 with TRBJ1-4; 7 positions match TRBD1. The CDR3 covers 14 residues. Germline V lookup: CDR1 SGDLS, CDR2 YYNGEE. J was trimmed by 5 bases and V by 5 bases; bases with no gene match: 6. CDR3 in DNA: TGTGCCAGCAGTCGGGACAGTTCCAATGAAAAACTGTTTTTT. Amino acids: CASSRDSSNEKLFF.

This clone occurred once. V is TRBV7-2 and J is TRBJ2-5; 10 nucleotides align to TRBD2. The DNA end is more similar to TRBJ2-7, so the J call may be wrong. CDR3 length equals 14 residues. Germline CDR1 SGHTA, CDR2 FQGNSA. The CDR3 region is CASSWTSGSYEQYF. CDR3 DNA: TGTGCCAGCAGCTGGACTAGCGGCTCCTACGAGCAGTACTTC.

The gene calls are TRBV14 and TRBJ2-7, with 10 bases that match TRBD1. The CDR3 extends over 14 amino acids. The V and J ends lost 7 bases and 5 bases, in that order; junction bases with no gene match: 8. CDR1 and CDR2 from the germline V gene are SGHDN and FVKESK. In nucleotides, the CDR3 is TGTGCCAGCATCCCGGGACAGGGGTCGGACGAGCAGTACTTC. It codes for CASIPGQGSDEQYF.

The chain joins TRBV4-3 to TRBJ1-5, with D possibly matching TRBD1 (6 bases). The CDR3 runs to 16 residues. V dropped 0 bases and J dropped 1 base, with 10 bases sitting between them. The germline V gene has CDR1 LGHNA and CDR2 YSLEER. DNA for the CDR3: TGCGCCAGCAGCCAAGATATAACAGGGAGCAATCAGCCCCAGCATTTT. Its translation: CASSQDITGSNQPQHF.

This rearrangement joins TRBV28 to TRBJ1-2; no clear D gene. Deletions cut 2 bases from V and 8 bases from J, with 12 bases between. The germline gives CDR1 MDHEN, CDR2 SYDVKM. The CDR3 spans 13 residues. This chain's CDR3 is CASSLLQPGGYTF. The CDR3 DNA follows: TGTGCCAGCAGTTTACTCCAGCCCGGGGGCTACACCTTC.

Concerning this clone: Distinct nucleotide sequences in the sample also encode this CDR3. This chain connects TRBV27 to TRBJ1-1; D is unresolved. The germline CDR1 and CDR2 sequences are MNHEY and SMNVEV (reference sequence). This CDR3 contains 15 residues. Trimming stripped 4 bases from V and 3 bases from J, with 15 bases between. CDR3 bases: TGTGCCAGCAGTTCAACGCTGACATCGGACACTGAAGCTTTCTTT. Protein sequence: CASSSTLTSDTEAFF.

The table lists this clone with a count of one. The chain couples TRBV9 to TRBJ2-1; TRBD2 matches at 7 bases. Germline V gene data show CDR1 as SGDLS and CDR2 as YYNGEE. The V gene end was trimmed by 0 bases and the J gene end by 3 bases; junction bases not matched to a gene: 6. There are 16 residues in the CDR3. The CDR3 loop reads CASSVGKRGYYNEQFF. The CDR3 DNA sequence: TGTGCCAGCAGCGTAGGTAAGCGGGGTTACTACAATGAGCAGTTCTTC.

This sequence joins TRBV19 and TRBJ1-5, with TRBD1 matching 7 bases. V shed 7 bases and J 7 bases; nucleotides not matched to a gene: 7. This CDR3 has 13 residues. The germline CDR1 and CDR2 sequences are LNHDA and SQIVND (reference sequence). The CDR3 coding sequence is TGTGCCAGTAACGAAGACAGGGTCCAGCCCCAGCATTTT. Translation gives CASNEDRVQPQHF. The full variable domain, in which reference TRBV19 and TRBJ1-5 provide the parts outside the CDR3, is DGGITQSPKYLFRKEGQNVTLSCEQNLNHDAMYWYRQDPGQGLRLIYYSQIVNDFQKGDIAEGYSVSREKKESFPLTVTSAQKNPTAFYLCASNEDRVQPQHFGDGTRLSIL.

There are a few counts of this clone. The sample holds other DNA sequences that translate to the same CDR3. The V call is TRBV7-9, the J call TRBJ2-7; no clear D. V gave up 1 base and J gave up 0 bases, with 1 base separating them. CDR1 and CDR2 from the germline V gene are SEHNR and FQNEAQ (reference sequence). The CDR3 sequence is 12 residues long. The CDR3 sequence: CASSLGSYEQYF. DNA for the CDR3: TGTGCCAGCAGCTTAGGCTCCTACGAGCAGTACTTC.

The rearrangement links TRBV5-1 to TRBJ2-3, with TRBD2 matching over 7 bases. Trimming cost V 5 bases and J 5 bases; bases outside gene matches: 5. The CDR3 is 13 amino acids. The germline V gene has CDR1 SGHRS and CDR2 YFSETQ. The CDR3 DNA reads TGCGCCAGCAGGCGGGAGAGGATAGATACGCAGTATTTT. Translation gives CASRRERIDTQYF.

The chain is built from TRBV14 and TRBJ2-1, with D perhaps assigned TRBD1 or TRBD2 (5 bases each). Trimming removed 4 bases from V and 9 bases from J, with 19 bases in between. The CDR3 totals 15 residues. The V gene's germline CDR1 is SGHDN and CDR2 FVKESK. CDR3 in DNA: TGTGCCAGCAGCCTGCCGGGACCCTCGGTGGGTGAGCAGTTCTTC. Residues: CASSLPGPSVGEQFF.